The next 18 T cell receptor beta chains were all read from a single sample in a study of vaccination effects on CD4 cells after COVID-19. ViraFEST expansion of antigen-specific CD4+ T cells with viral peptide pools preceded sequencing. Following 10 days of culture, CD4+ T cells were isolated. It was two doses of either the BNT162b2 or mRNA-1273 vaccine that participants received. Clones were read by immunoSEQ multiplex PCR, and TCRdb kept only the in-frame ones, dropping some. The repertoire holds approximately 78,000 clones, with approximately 80% as singletons. No antigen has been assigned to these receptors. Sequenced here: CD4+ T cells from PBMCs cultured with HCoV-229E spike peptides, sampled after COVID-19 vaccination. The receptors derive from a human donor who received a COVID-19 vaccine.

The rearrangement joins TRBV28 to TRBJ1-2; D ambiguous. Between the trimmed V and J ends, which lost 6 bases and 10 bases, there was a span of 15 bases. The germline V gene encodes CDR1 MDHEN and CDR2 SYDVKM. The length of the CDR3 is 12 residues. The CDR3 DNA reads TGTGCCAGCAGCTCCGGAGGGATCGACTACACCTTC. It specifies CASSSGGIDYTF.

The sample holds a few counts of this clone. V gene TRBV5-1 combines with J gene TRBJ1-4; D is undetermined. Trimming shortened V by 4 bases and J by 8 bases, and 18 bases separated the two germline ends. The germline V gene encodes CDR1 SGHRS and CDR2 YFSETQ. The CDR3 consists of 15 residues. CDR3 in amino acids: CASSPRRVGREKLFF. The DNA for the CDR3 is TGCGCCAGCAGCCCCCGTAGGGTAGGAAGGGAAAAACTGTTTTTT.

V gene TRBV24-1 combines with J gene TRBJ2-3; D unclear. The V gene lost 9 bases and the J gene lost 5 bases, with 11 bases spanning the gap. This CDR3 is built from 12 residues. The V gene's germline CDR1 is KGHDR and CDR2 SFDVKD. The CDR3 DNA sequence: TGTGCCACCTCCCAAAGAGAAGATACGCAGTATTTT. Amino acids: CATSQREDTQYF.

The chain combines TRBV5-1 with TRBJ2-1; 13 bases align to TRBD2. This CDR3 has 16 amino acids. Losses at the gene ends were 1 base for V and 9 bases for J; bases not matched to a gene: 7. Germline assignment: CDR1 SGHRS and CDR2 YFSETQ. This CDR3 reads CASSLNTGTSGAEQFF. CDR3 bases: TGCGCCAGCAGCTTGAATACCGGGACTAGCGGGGCTGAGCAGTTCTTC.

This clone was found once. V is TRBV7-2 and J is TRBJ2-5; TRBD1 agrees at 7 bases. The J segment lost 4 bases and the V segment lost 5 bases, leaving 4 bases of the junction unmatched. The CDR3 extends over 13 amino acids. Germline V gene sequence: CDR1 SGHTA, CDR2 FQGNSA. For the CDR3, the DNA is TGTGCCAGCAGCATGAACAGGGGAGAGACCCAGTACTTC. This sequence encodes CASSMNRGETQYF. Supplemented by reference TRBV7-2 and TRBJ2-5, the full variable domain reads GAGVSQSPSNKVTEKGKDVELRCDPISGHTALYWYRQSLGQGLEFLIYFQGNSAPDKSGLPSDRFSAERTGGSVSTLTIQRTQQEDSAVYLCASSMNRGETQYFGPGTRLLVL.

This chain uses TRBV10-3 with TRBJ2-5; no firm D call. With 3 bases removed from V and 2 bases from J, the gap between germline ends came to 10 bases. The CDR3 extends over 14 amino acids. Germline-derived CDR1 and CDR2 are ENHRY and SYGVKD. The CDR3 bases are TGTGCCATCAGTGATCCAGCTGCTCAAGAGACCCAGTACTTC. It codes for CAISDPAAQETQYF.

The V gene is TRBV7-3, the J gene TRBJ1-1; D ambiguous. From germline, CDR1 is SGHTA and CDR2 FQGTGA. Trimming cost V 6 bases and J 1 base, with 12 bases left between them. The CDR3 length is 14 residues. The CDR3 region has the DNA TGTGCCAGCAGGCGGACCCCTCAGAACACTGAAGCTTTCTTT. Translated, it gives CASRRTPQNTEAFF.

The chain links TRBV30 to TRBJ1-4; weak D call: TRBD1 (5 bases). CDR1 is GTSNPN, CDR2 SVGIG, per germline (reference sequence). The V end was cut by 6 bases, the J end by 5 bases, with 16 bases between. The CDR3 has 14 residues. CDR3 sequence: CACSRGTANEKLFF. The CDR3 DNA reads as TGTGCCTGCTCACGGGGGACGGCAAATGAAAAACTGTTTTTT. Drawing the rest from reference TRBV30 and TRBJ1-4, the complete variable domain is SQTIHQWPATLVQPVGSPLSLECTVEGTSNPNLYWYRQAAGRGLQLLFYSVGIGQISSEVPQNLSASRPQDRQFILSSKKLLLSDSGFYLCACSRGTANEKLFFGSGTQLSVL.

This chain links TRBV6-1 with TRBJ2-1, with 10 bases that match TRBD2. Germline CDR1 MNHNS, CDR2 SASEGT. The CDR3 length is 16 residues. V shed 1 base and J 5 bases; nucleotides not matched to a gene: 5. The CDR3 protein is CASSEVLAGANNEQFF. In DNA, the CDR3 is TGTGCCAGCAGTGAAGTCCTAGCGGGAGCTAACAATGAGCAGTTCTTC.

V is TRBV5-8 and J is TRBJ2-1, with TRBD1 matching over 10 bases. Germline loops: CDR1 SGHTS, CDR2 YDEGEE. The CDR3 totals 15 residues. V lost 3 bases, J lost 6 bases, and 6 bases stayed unmatched. The CDR3 sequence is CASSYDRGPVNEQFF. The CDR3 nucleotides are TGTGCCAGCAGCTATGACAGGGGGCCCGTCAATGAGCAGTTCTTC.

This chain joins TRBV7-2 and TRBJ2-5; the D is unclear. Germline CDR1 and CDR2: SGHTA and FQGNSA. This CDR3 region has 15 residues. V lost 5 bases to trimming and J lost 0 bases, with 13 bases between them. CDR3 nucleotide sequence: TGTGCCAGCAGCCCCCCTGGGATCAACCAAGAGACCCAGTACTTC. It specifies CASSPPGINQETQYF.

The chain couples TRBV7-2 to TRBJ2-1, with a tentative D call TRBD2 (6 bases). The germline gives CDR1 SGHTA, CDR2 FQGNSA. This CDR3 has 17 residues. V lost 5 bases and J lost 0, with 17 bases in between. In DNA, the CDR3 is TGTGCCAGCAGCCCGACACTAGCTAGGGGCTCCTACAATGAGCAGTTCTTC. This sequence encodes CASSPTLARGSYNEQFF.

The J gene is TRBJ1-4, the V gene TRBV19, with 8 positions matching TRBD1. Germline loops: CDR1 LNHDA, CDR2 SQIVND (reference sequence). The CDR3 consists of 15 residues. V gave up 3 bases and J gave up 8 bases; unmatched junction bases: 8. CDR3: CASSIQGAMREKLFF. The CDR3 DNA sequence: TGTGCCAGTAGTATCCAGGGGGCAATGCGGGAAAAACTGTTTTTT. The variable domain in full, completed from reference TRBV19 and TRBJ1-4, reads DGGITQSPKYLFRKEGQNVTLSCEQNLNHDAMYWYRQDPGQGLRLIYYSQIVNDFQKGDIAEGYSVSREKKESFPLTVTSAQKNPTAFYLCASSIQGAMREKLFFGSGTQLSVL.

The V gene is TRBV12-3 or TRBV12-4, the J gene TRBJ1-6, with a tentative D call TRBD1 (5 bases). Trimming removed 5 bases at V and 9 bases at J, with 11 bases between. The CDR3 length is 13 residues. In nucleotides, the CDR3 is TGTGCCAGCAGTCGAGGGACGGGTTCACCCCTCCACTTT. Protein product: CASSRGTGSPLHF.

This sequence joins TRBV5-4 and TRBJ2-1, with TRBD2 identical over 13 bases. V shed 6 bases, J shed 9 bases, and the junction held 3 bases outside the gene matches. Germline CDR1 is SGHNT and CDR2 is YYREEE (reference sequence). CDR3 length: 13 residues. The CDR3 DNA is TGTGCCAGCAACGGACTAGCGGGGGCTGAGCAGTTCTTC. Translation: CASNGLAGAEQFF.

As to this clone: Germline and junction disagree at one end, which may indicate a read error. The genes are TRBV5-1 and TRBJ1-6, with 7 bases fitting TRBD1. The CDR3 length is 17 residues. Germline V gene sequence: CDR1 SGHRS, CDR2 YFSETQ. CDR3 coding DNA: TGCGCCAGCAGCTTGGCCGGGACAGCGCTTTCCCTTTCATCCCTCCACTTT. This encodes CASSLAGTALSLSSLHF.

The rearrangement links TRBV9 to TRBJ1-4; D unclear. The germline gives CDR1 SGDLS, CDR2 YYNGEE. V was trimmed by 0 bases and J by 10 bases, leaving 16 bases between them. The CDR3 sequence is 15 residues long. DNA of the CDR3: TGTGCCAGCAGCGTAGACGATCCCCCCCGGGGAAAACTGTTTTTT. As protein: CASSVDDPPRGKLFF.

The chain joins TRBV6-6 to TRBJ1-1, with 8 nucleotides matching TRBD1. This CDR3 region has 13 residues. CDR1 MNHNY and CDR2 SVGAGI come from the germline V gene (reference sequence). V dropped 7 bases and J dropped 4; count of bases not matched to a gene: 5. The CDR3 loop reads CASTLDRVTEAFF. In DNA form, the CDR3 reads TGTGCCAGCACCCTGGACAGGGTCACTGAAGCTTTCTTT.